This T cell receptor (beta chain) was identified in a study of blood T cell repertoires in COVID-19. Looking at the study overall: The samples span acute and convalescent COVID-19 from the United States, Italy and Spain. PBMCs, B-cell-depleted T cells, or T cells provided the cDNA or gDNA that made up the material.

The table lists this clone with a count of one. The table came from immunoSEQ multiplex PCR; TCRdb's copy has only in-frame clones and leaves some out. The data show 80,000 to 100,000 clones, roughly nine tenths seen once. CDR1 and CDR2 from the germline V gene are KGHDR and SFDVKD. J was trimmed by 7 bases and V by 6 bases; bases with no gene match: 8. This CDR3 is 14 amino acids long. The sample consisted of peripheral blood. This sequence was found in a woman aged 45 to 65 with active or convalescent COVID-19. This chain uses TRBV24-1 with TRBJ2-1; 7 nucleotides agree with TRBD2. CDR3 region: CATSRWGGLNEQFF. CDR3 bases: TGTGCCACCAGTCGGTGGGGGGGTTTGAATGAGCAGTTCTTC.